This is a list of T cell receptor beta chains from one sample in a study of human T cells and chemical hapten exposure. TCRdb fed the RACE reads into MiXCR, producing one record per CDR3 protein. This table has 110,000 to 150,000 distinct CDR3 sequences, 12% appearing once. Sequencing used whole blood, obtained in connection with sensitization to the hapten diphenylcyclopropenone (DPC). These TCRs come from a woman in her forties or fifties with alopecia areata. Some clones in this sample may be carry-over from other donors' samples. Both conserved end residues are part of each CDR3. A D gene is named only where the DNA matches it firmly. Clone size appears in some rows only: once, few, many, or a class for an expanded clone.

J,V,size,D,CDR3,DNA
TRBJ2-5,TRBV6-2/TRBV6-3,.,.,CASSYTPRTAYQETQYF,TGTGCCAGCAGTTACACTCCCCGGACAGCCTACCAAGAGACCCAGTACTTC
TRBJ1-5,TRBV3-1,many,.,CASKGGGNQPQHF,TGTGCCAGCAAGGGAGGCGGCAATCAGCCCCAGCATTTT
TRBJ2-7,TRBV6-2/TRBV6-3,.,.,CASRASVPPTRRQYF,TGTGCCAGCAGGGCTAGCGTTCCCCCTACGAGAAGGCAGTACTTC
TRBJ2-7,TRBV28,few,.,CASSLLSYEQYF,TGTGCCAGCAGTTTGTTATCCTACGAGCAGTACTTC
TRBJ1-5,TRBV18,many,TRBD1,CASSPTGGMNQPQHF,TGTGCCAGCTCACCCACAGGGGGCATGAATCAGCCCCAGCATTTT
TRBJ2-2,TRBV9,.,.,CASSMTNTGELFF,TGTGCCAGCAGCATGACGAACACCGGGGAGCTGTTTTTT
TRBJ2-3,TRBV18,.,.,CASSPNGATDTQYF,TGTGCCAGCTCACCGAACGGGGCGACAGATACGCAGTATTTT
TRBJ1-2,TRBV7-2,few,.,CASRQGRTSYGYTF,TGTGCCAGCAGGCAGGGCCGCACGTCCTATGGCTACACCTTC
TRBJ2-2,TRBV28,.,.,CASSAPGELFF,TGTGCCAGCAGTGCCCCTGGGGAGCTGTTTTTT
TRBJ2-1,TRBV4-1,few,TRBD1,CASSQDGTGYNEQFF,TGCGCCAGCAGCCAAGACGGGACAGGGTACAATGAGCAGTTCTTC
TRBJ2-2,TRBV6-2/TRBV6-3,.,TRBD1,CASSYSQDRALDPGELFF,TGTGCCAGCAGTTACTCTCAGGACAGGGCTTTGGATCCCGGGGAGCTGTTTTTT
TRBJ2-3,TRBV5-1,few,.,CASSLAWEPTDTQYF,TGCGCCAGCAGCTTGGCCTGGGAGCCCACAGATACGCAGTATTTT
TRBJ1-1,TRBV6-5,many,TRBD1,CASSQGGRSPAVEAFF,TGTGCCAGCAGCCAGGGGGGACGTTCCCCGGCTGTTGAAGCTTTCTTT
TRBJ2-1,TRBV20-1,many,.,CSAREGPNEQFF,TGCAGTGCTAGGGAGGGACCCAATGAGCAGTTCTTC
TRBJ2-2,TRBV3-1,many,TRBD2,CASRSSGRVTGELFF,TGTGCCAGCAGGTCTAGCGGGAGGGTAACCGGGGAGCTGTTTTTT
TRBJ2-2,TRBV5-1,many,TRBD2,CASSLGLAGTGELFF,TGCGCCAGCAGCTTGGGACTAGCTGGCACCGGGGAGCTGTTTTTT
TRBJ2-1,TRBV4-3,.,.,CASSRTGINNEQFF,TGCGCCAGCAGCCGAACGGGAATCAACAATGAGCAGTTCTTC
TRBJ2-3,TRBV7-3,.,TRBD1,CASSLTAQGFPSGPTDTQYF,TGTGCCAGCAGCTTAACGGCACAGGGGTTTCCTTCGGGGCCCACAGATACGCAGTATTTT
TRBJ2-7,TRBV6-2/TRBV6-3,.,.,CASSAWTASYEQYF,TGTGCCAGCAGTGCCTGGACAGCTTCCTACGAGCAGTACTTC
TRBJ2-5,TRBV20-1,few,TRBD2,CSAREASGRAVETQYF,TGCAGTGCGAGAGAAGCTAGCGGGAGGGCCGTCGAGACCCAGTACTTC
TRBJ1-2,TRBV7-9,.,.,CASSPLLGGYTF,TGTGCCAGCAGCCCCTTACTGGGAGGCTACACCTTC
TRBJ2-5,TRBV6-2/TRBV6-3,.,TRBD1,CASSDRGETQYF,TGTGCCAGCAGCGACAGGGGAGAGACCCAGTACTTC
TRBJ2-5,TRBV5-4,many,.,CASSPAVQREETQYF,TGTGCCAGCAGCCCGGCTGTTCAGCGGGAAGAGACCCAGTACTTC
TRBJ2-7,TRBV14,few,.,CASSQGGGAYEQYF,TGTGCCAGCAGCCAAGGCGGAGGCGCCTACGAGCAGTACTTC
TRBJ1-2,TRBV5-1,.,.,CASRTDVSGYTF,TGCGCCAGCAGGACGGACGTATCTGGCTACACCTTC
TRBJ2-3,TRBV7-9,.,.,CASSLVQDTQYF,TGTGCCAGCAGCTTAGTACAAGATACGCAGTATTTT
TRBJ2-6,TRBV30,.,.,CACDSSGANVLTF,TGTGCCTGCGACAGCTCTGGGGCCAACGTCCTGACTTTC
TRBJ2-7,TRBV7-2,few,.,CASSLRAGPQYF,TGTGCCAGCAGCTTACGGGCGGGCCCTCAGTACTTC
TRBJ1-1,TRBV6-5,many,.,CASSSGGAGTEAFF,TGTGCCAGCAGTTCGGGAGGAGCGGGCACTGAAGCTTTCTTT
TRBJ2-7,TRBV7-2,few,.,CASSSTGTAYEQYF,TGTGCCAGCAGCTCCACCGGGACGGCTTACGAGCAGTACTTC
TRBJ2-5,TRBV19,many,.,CASSPGARETQYF,TGTGCCAGTAGTCCGGGAGCCCGGGAGACCCAGTACTTC
TRBJ1-3,TRBV12-3/TRBV12-4,.,TRBD1,CASSPLGQGNTIYF,TGTGCCAGCAGCCCATTGGGACAGGGAAACACCATATATTTT
TRBJ1-5,TRBV28,few,.,CASSLGGSKQPQHF,TGTGCCAGCAGTTTGGGGGGGTCTAAACAGCCCCAGCATTTT
TRBJ2-3,TRBV12-3/TRBV12-4,.,TRBD2,CASGRASDTQYF,TGTGCCAGCGGGAGGGCCTCAGATACGCAGTATTTT
TRBJ2-5,TRBV7-2,many,TRBD2,CASSLALAGGQETQYF,TGTGCCAGCAGCTTAGCTCTAGCGGGAGGACAAGAGACCCAGTACTTC
TRBJ2-7,TRBV24-1,.,.,CATSVPGAGGEQYF,TGTGCCACCAGTGTGCCCGGGGCTGGGGGCGAGCAGTACTTC
TRBJ2-7,TRBV5-1,few,TRBD2,CASSLRLAGGYEQYF,TGCGCCAGCAGCTTGAGGTTAGCGGGAGGGTACGAGCAGTACTTC
TRBJ2-7,TRBV18,many,TRBD2,CASSRSRVAGDHEQYF,TGTGCCAGCTCACGCTCCCGGGTAGCGGGAGACCACGAGCAGTACTTC
TRBJ2-3,TRBV7-7,many,.,CASSSTVTDTQYF,TGTGCTAGCAGCTCGACGGTGACAGATACGCAGTATTTT
TRBJ2-7,TRBV28,.,.,CASSRPLAGGSRQYF,TGTGCCAGCAGTCGTCCCCTTGCCGGGGGATCTAGGCAGTACTTC
TRBJ2-7,TRBV28,many,TRBD1,CASSFNSGQPTYEQYF,TGTGCCAGCAGTTTCAACTCGGGACAGCCGACCTACGAGCAGTACTTC
TRBJ2-2,TRBV28,few,.,CASSNRPGTPTGELFF,TGTGCCAGCAGTAATCGGCCAGGGACACCCACCGGGGAGCTGTTTTTT
TRBJ2-7,TRBV6-2/TRBV6-3,few,.,CASSSDSQSGEQYF,TGTGCCAGCAGCTCCGACAGTCAGTCCGGCGAGCAGTACTTC
TRBJ2-5,TRBV18,many,.,CASFPGPPGQETQYF,TGTGCCAGTTTCCCTGGGCCGCCCGGTCAAGAGACCCAGTACTTC
TRBJ1-1,TRBV4-3,few,.,CASSQKAGLMNTEAFF,TGCGCCAGCAGCCAAAAGGCAGGGTTGATGAACACTGAAGCTTTCTTT
TRBJ2-1,TRBV5-1,few,.,CASSLEQGPNEQFF,TGCGCCAGCAGCTTGGAACAGGGTCCCAATGAGCAGTTCTTC
TRBJ2-1,TRBV20-1,few,TRBD2,CSATREGPNEQFF,TGCAGTGCTACGCGGGAGGGCCCCAATGAGCAGTTCTTC
TRBJ2-6,TRBV12-3/TRBV12-4,.,TRBD2,CASRGTSLSGANVLTF,TGTGCCAGCAGGGGGACTAGCCTCTCTGGGGCCAACGTCCTGACTTTC
TRBJ2-7,TRBV28,many,TRBD2,CASSPPGLARNEQYF,TGTGCCAGCAGTCCTCCCGGACTAGCCCGAAACGAGCAGTACTTC
TRBJ2-2,TRBV9,.,.,CASSKGPANTGELFF,TGTGCCAGCAGCAAGGGACCCGCGAACACCGGGGAGCTGTTTTTT
TRBJ1-1,TRBV5-1,few,.,CASSFDRLNTEAFF,TGCGCCAGCAGCTTCGACAGGTTGAACACTGAAGCTTTCTTT